The clone carrying this T cell receptor beta chain was recorded a few times. The antigen remains unidentified. The sample is drawn from a study of T cells in Graves' hyperthyroidism and ophthalmopathy. Study-level results: Blood held most thyroid clonotypes expanded above 0.001 frequency.

The CDR3 loop spans 12 amino acids. With 4 bases removed from V and 4 bases from J, the gap between germline ends came to 7 bases. Per the germline V gene, CDR1 is LNHDA and CDR2 is SQIVND (reference sequence). Orbital computed tomography, thyroid ultrasound, serum thyroxine and TRAb, and clinical symptoms together informed the diagnoses. PBMCs were collected from an approximately 9 ml volume of fresh peripheral blood. The CDR3 regions of TCR beta were amplified from RNA transcripts. The HTBI primer set was used in a first-round RT-PCR of the TCR CDR3. TCRdb re-called the multiplex PCR reads with MiXCR, one entry per CDR3 protein. The table records 340,000 or so distinct CDR3 sequences, around 23% of them present only once.

The source of this sequence is a woman in her forties or fifties with Graves' hyperthyroidism. Sequenced material: blood. The rearrangement uses TRBV19 and TRBJ1-2, with D hard to call. CDR3 in amino acids: CASSRSSYGYTF. The DNA of the CDR3 is TGTGCCAGTAGTAGGTCTTCCTATGGCTACACCTTC.